Below, 9 T cell receptor beta chains from the same sample are listed, as sequenced in a study of CD8 T cells in ankylosing spondylitis. Study-level findings and limits: Seven to nine highly homologous variants formed a TCR beta motif that appeared characteristic of ankylosing spondylitis blood.

One entry per CDR3 protein results from TCRdb running MiXCR on the 5' RACE reads. The data show more than 600,000 distinct CDR3 sequences, around 20% seen once. No cognate antigen is known for these TCRs. The sample taken for sequencing was blood, either unsorted or a sorted T cell fraction (not recorded which). The source is a male donor with ankylosing spondylitis.

This chain uses TRBV20-1 with TRBJ2-1; a possible D gene is TRBD2 (6 bases). V was clipped by 0 bases and J by 1 base, with 10 bases between them. The germline gives CDR1 DFQATT, CDR2 SNEGSKA (reference sequence). CDR3 length equals 15 residues. This chain's CDR3 is CSARDWLASYNEQFF. The CDR3 nucleotides read TGCAGTGCTAGAGATTGGCTAGCGTCCTACAATGAGCAGTTCTTC.

This clonotype was counted a single time. The chain couples TRBV6-5 to TRBJ1-2, with 8 bases fitting TRBD1. The CDR3 sequence is 15 residues long. Trimming cost V 2 bases and J 5 bases; bases outside gene matches: 7. Germline V gene data show CDR1 as MNHEY and CDR2 as SVGAGI. CDR3: CASSYGRTGQYGYTF. CDR3 nucleotides: TGTGCCAGCAGTTACGGCCGGACAGGGCAATATGGCTACACCTTC.

This clonotype showed up just a few times. The chain links TRBV12-3 or TRBV12-4 to TRBJ1-2, with 7 nucleotides matching TRBD1. The CDR3 extends over 14 amino acids. The J segment lost 6 bases and the V segment lost 6 bases, leaving 10 bases of the junction unmatched. This chain's CDR3 is CASRTTGVGDGYTF. The CDR3 nucleotides read TGTGCCAGCAGGACCACAGGGGTAGGCGATGGCTACACCTTC.

This clonotype turned up a few times. V usage is TRBV7-9 and J usage is TRBJ2-6; no firm D call. Germline assignment: CDR1 SEHNR and CDR2 FQNEAQ (reference sequence). V was pared by 9 bases and J by 1 base, with 10 bases between. This CDR3 region has 14 residues. In DNA form, the CDR3 reads TGTGCCAGTATCACTAAATCTGGGGCCAACGTCCTGACTTTC. Its translation is CASITKSGANVLTF.

This clonotype appeared a few times. The chain combines TRBV10-3 with TRBJ2-3; 8 bases are a match to TRBD2. J lost 7 bases, V lost 0 bases, and 9 bases had no gene match. The CDR3 has 16 residues. The germline V gene has CDR1 ENHRY and CDR2 SYGVKD. CDR3 in amino acids: CAISESRAGARYTQYF. In DNA, the CDR3 is TGTGCCATCAGTGAGTCGCGAGCGGGGGCCCGTTATACGCAGTATTTT.

The chain combines TRBV4-1 with TRBJ1-5; possible D gene TRBD1, 5 bases. The CDR3 has 15 residues. Trimming cost V 1 base and J 0 bases, with 7 bases left between them. Germline loops: CDR1 MGHRA, CDR2 YSYEKL. Written as DNA, the CDR3 is TGCGCCAGCAGCCAAGTACAGGATAGCAATCAGCCCCAGCATTTT. Encoded protein: CASSQVQDSNQPQHF.

CDR3 residues: CATSRGRGGGKYYGYTF. The DNA of the CDR3 is TGTGCCACCAGCAGAGGAAGAGGAGGAGGAAAATACTATGGCTACACCTTC. J is TRBJ1-2 and V is TRBV15; D remains ambiguous. CDR3 size: 17 residues. With 1 base removed from V and 3 bases from J, the gap between germline ends came to 18 bases. Germline V gene lookup returns CDR1 LNHNV and CDR2 YYDKDF (reference sequence).

This clonotype was seen at least ten times. V gene TRBV29-1 combines with J gene TRBJ1-1; possible D gene TRBD1, 6 bases. CDR1 and CDR2 from the germline V gene are SQVTM and ANQGSEA. The CDR3 contains 13 residues. V was clipped by 3 bases and J by 0 bases, with 8 bases between them. The CDR3 is CSVDRGLNTEAFF. In DNA, the CDR3 is TGCAGCGTTGACAGGGGCCTGAACACTGAAGCTTTCTTT.

The chain is built from TRBV5-5 and TRBJ1-3; D gene unclear. Germline V lookup: CDR1 SGHKS, CDR2 YYEKEE (reference sequence). V dropped 4 bases and J dropped 2 bases, with 16 bases sitting between them. This CDR3 region has 16 residues. CDR3 region: CASSPHPTSTGNTIYF. The CDR3, as DNA: TGTGCCAGCAGCCCCCATCCGACCTCCACTGGAAACACCATATATTTT.